The 15 T cell receptor beta chains in this list originate from one sample, sequenced in a study of CD8 T cells in ankylosing spondylitis. The study's findings and limits: Blood from ankylosing spondylitis patients appeared to carry a characteristic roughly eight-variant TCR beta motif.

What these receptors recognize is not known. TCRdb re-derived calls from the 5' RACE reads in MiXCR, one entry per CDR3 protein. This table has about 220,000 distinct CDR3 sequences, 6% to 8% appearing once. Sequenced material: blood, either unsorted or a sorted T cell fraction (not recorded which). Receptors originate from a male donor with ankylosing spondylitis.

This clonotype occurred a few times. V is TRBV12-3 or TRBV12-4 and J is TRBJ2-7, with D possibly matching TRBD2 (5 bases). This CDR3 has 14 amino acids. Trimming pared 4 bases from V and 2 bases from J, leaving 12 bases between. CDR3 region: CASSSGGLPYEQYF. The CDR3 DNA reads as TGTGCCAGCAGTTCCGGCGGACTTCCCTACGAGCAGTACTTC.

This chain connects TRBV30 to TRBJ2-7; D may be TRBD1 (6 bases). Germline loops: CDR1 GTSNPN, CDR2 SVGIG (reference sequence). The V gene lost 4 bases and the J gene lost 0 bases, with 16 bases spanning the gap. The CDR3 is 15 residues long. CDR3 amino acids: CAWNSRTAVSYEQYF. The DNA for the CDR3 is TGTGCCTGGAATTCTCGGACAGCGGTCTCCTACGAGCAGTACTTC.

Ten or more counts support this clonotype. The gene calls are TRBV11-2 and TRBJ2-1, with 8 bases fitting TRBD1. The germline V gene encodes CDR1 SGHAT and CDR2 FQNNGV. Trimming at V came to 4 bases and at J to 9 bases, leaving 5 bases not matched to a gene. The CDR3 spans 13 residues. The CDR3, as DNA: TGTGCCAGCAGCTGGGCAGGGGGCGGTGAGCAGTTCTTC. Its protein product is CASSWAGGGEQFF.

This clonotype occurred many times. The CDR3 spells CASSLRRGGQYF. The CDR3 DNA follows: TGTGCCAGCAGCTTAAGGCGGGGGGGGCAGTACTTC. V is TRBV7-6 and J is TRBJ2-5; 9 bases fit TRBD2. The CDR3 is 12 amino acids. V lost 2 bases to trimming and J lost 11 bases; unmatched junction nucleotides: 3. CDR1 is SGHVS and CDR2 is FNYEAQ in the germline V gene. Combining the CDR3 with reference TRBV7-6 and TRBJ2-5 gives the whole variable domain GAGVSQSPRYKVTKRGQDVALRCDPISGHVSLYWYRQALGQGPEFLTYFNYEAQQDKSGLPNDRFSAERPEGSISTLTIQRTEQRDSAMYRCASSLRRGGQYFGPGTRLLVL.

This clonotype has only a few counts. The chain is built from TRBV29-1 and TRBJ2-1; 7 bases are a match to TRBD2. Trimming at V came to 0 bases and at J to 2 bases, leaving 4 bases not matched to a gene. This CDR3 has 15 amino acids. CDR1 is SQVTM, CDR2 ANQGSEA, per germline. The CDR3 loop is CSVEEGDYAYNEQFF. As DNA, the CDR3 is TGCAGCGTTGAAGAGGGGGACTACGCCTACAATGAGCAGTTCTTC.

This clonotype has ten or more counts. The rearrangement links TRBV2 to TRBJ2-1; TRBD2 matches at 13 bases. With V trimmed by 7 bases and J by 5 bases, 11 bases remained unmatched. CDR3 length: 17 amino acids. Germline loops: CDR1 SNHLY, CDR2 FYNNEI. CDR3 nucleotides: TGTGCCAGCAAACAACGGGGACTAGCGGGACCCCACAATGAGCAGTTCTTC. It specifies CASKQRGLAGPHNEQFF.

This clonotype has a count of ten or more. The chain joins TRBV7-2 to TRBJ2-3; D unclear. The CDR3 has 17 amino acids. V dropped 1 base and J dropped 0 bases, with 14 bases sitting between them. CDR1 and CDR2 from the germline V gene are SGHTA and FQGNSA. CDR3 in DNA: TGTGCCAGCAGCTTAGTAACCGCTATATCTAGCACAGATACGCAGTATTTT. It translates to CASSLVTAISSTDTQYF.

This clonotype occurred a few times. The CDR3 region has the DNA TGTGCCAGCAGTTTCGTTCGGACTATCGACACCGGGGAGCTGTTTTTT. This translates into CASSFVRTIDTGELFF. This chain connects TRBV12-3 or TRBV12-4 to TRBJ2-2, with D maybe TRBD2 (6 bases). Trimming removed 3 bases from V and 3 bases from J, with 14 bases in between. The CDR3 loop spans 16 amino acids.

This clonotype was observed many times. The genes are TRBV27 and TRBJ2-1; 7 bases are shared with TRBD2. The germline V gene has CDR1 MNHEY and CDR2 SMNVEV (reference sequence). There are 16 residues in the CDR3. With 5 bases clipped from V and 3 bases from J, the junction kept 10 bases outside the gene matches. CDR3 in DNA: TGTGCCAGCAGTCCCCACCCTAGCGGAGGCTACAATGAGCAGTTCTTC. Its translation: CASSPHPSGGYNEQFF.

Ten or more counts support this clonotype. This chain uses TRBV20-1 with TRBJ2-2; 8 positions agree with TRBD2. Trimming removed 1 base from V and 3 bases from J; junction bases left unmatched: 4. CDR1 and CDR2 (germline): DFQATT, SNEGSKA (reference sequence). CDR3 length: 15 residues. CDR3 DNA: TGCAGTGCTAGAGTGGGAGCGGGAGACACCGGGGAGCTGTTTTTT. This codes for CSARVGAGDTGELFF.

In this sample, this clonotype turned up a few times. The rearrangement uses TRBV6-1 and TRBJ1-1, with no clear D. The CDR3 covers 15 residues. V was cut by 5 bases and J by 1 base, with 14 bases left in between. Germline V gene sequence: CDR1 MNHNS, CDR2 SASEGT. The CDR3 coding sequence is TGTGCCAGCAGTCGTGGGAGGGCCACGAACACTGAAGCTTTCTTT. As protein: CASSRGRATNTEAFF.

This chain uses TRBV7-9 with TRBJ1-1, with TRBD1 identical over 8 bases. The germline V gene has CDR1 SEHNR and CDR2 FQNEAQ (reference sequence). The CDR3 is 15 amino acids. V lost 5 bases to trimming and J lost 1 base; unmatched junction nucleotides: 6. The CDR3 DNA reads TGTGCCAGCAGCGGGAGGACAGGGCGGAACACTGAAGCTTTCTTT. Protein product: CASSGRTGRNTEAFF.

The table lists this clonotype with many counts. The rearrangement joins TRBV30 to TRBJ2-4; D is perhaps TRBD2 (6 bases). CDR1 and CDR2 from the germline V gene are GTSNPN and SVGIG (reference sequence). The V gene lost 3 bases and the J gene lost 7 bases, with 25 bases spanning the gap. The CDR3 runs 17 residues. CDR3 sequence (DNA): TGTGCCTGGAGGGAACCCGTCTACCCCCTTGGAGGGAACATTCAGTACTTC. The encoded protein is CAWREPVYPLGGNIQYF. The variable domain in full, completed from reference TRBV30 and TRBJ2-4, reads SQTIHQWPATLVQPVGSPLSLECTVEGTSNPNLYWYRQAAGRGLQLLFYSVGIGQISSEVPQNLSASRPQDRQFILSSKKLLLSDSGFYLCAWREPVYPLGGNIQYFGAGTRLSVL.

In its sample, this clonotype was seen many times. This chain links TRBV6-1 with TRBJ2-2; D perhaps matches TRBD2 (5 bases). This CDR3 spans 13 amino acids. The V gene lost 7 bases and the J gene lost 5 bases, with 11 bases spanning the gap. In germline, CDR1 is MNHNS, CDR2 SASEGT. This CDR3 reads CASMTSGTGELFF. CDR3 nucleotide sequence: TGTGCCAGCATGACAAGCGGAACCGGGGAGCTGTTTTTT.

This clonotype has a count of ten or more. The chain combines TRBV9 with TRBJ2-1, with D tentatively TRBD2 (5 bases). Germline CDR1 is SGDLS and CDR2 is YYNGEE. CDR3 length: 12 residues. CDR3 protein: CATGSAVNEQFF. In DNA, the CDR3 is TGTGCTACCGGATCAGCGGTCAATGAGCAGTTCTTC. Complete variable domain (other parts from reference TRBV9 and TRBJ2-1): DSGVTQTPKHLITATGQRVTLRCSPRSGDLSVYWYQQSLDQGLQFLIQYYNGEERAKGNILERFSAQQFPDLHSELNLSSLELGDSALYFCATGSAVNEQFFGPGTRLTVL.